These T cell receptor beta chains were read from a single sample in a study of blood T cell repertoires in COVID-19. Method: immunoSEQ multiplex PCR; TCRdb's copy keeps in-frame clones and lacks some. The sample has about 300,000 clones; more than 80% are singletons. The sequenced sample was PBMCs or T cells enriched from blood (not recorded which). The origin of the receptors is a woman aged 30 to 39 who had recovered from COVID-19. The CDR3 runs from the conserved cysteine through the conserved F or W. A D gene is named only where the DNA matches it firmly. Not every row has a clone size; where given, it reads once, few, many or a size class.

>TRBJ2-5|TRBV2|-|once
TGTGCCAGCAGTGAAGATTGGGGCTGGGAGACCCAGTACTTC
CASSEDWGWETQYF
>TRBJ2-7|TRBV20-1|TRBD2|-
TGCAGTGCTAGTCGGGGGACTAGCGGGGGTAGCTCCTACGAGCAGTACTTC
CSASRGTSGGSSYEQYF
>TRBJ1-6|TRBV19|-|once
TGTGCCAGTAGTCCAAGGCGCGTACAGAATTCACCCCTCCACTTT
CASSPRRVQNSPLHF
>TRBJ2-2|TRBV5-1|TRBD1|-
TGCGCCAGCAGAGACAGGGTAAACACCGGGGAGCTGTTTTTT
CASRDRVNTGELFF
>TRBJ2-7|TRBV6-2/TRBV6-3|TRBD2|-
TGTGCCAGCAGCACTAGCGGGAGGGCCGAGATCGGTTTCGAGCAGTACTTC
CASSTSGRAEIGFEQYF
>TRBJ1-6|TRBV28|-|-
TGTGCCATCGGACTCCCTGAGAATAATTCACCCCTCCACTTT
CAIGLPENNSPLHF
>TRBJ2-1|TRBV24-1|TRBD2|-
TGTGCCACCAGTGATTTAAGGACTAGCGGTTACTACAATGAGCAGTTCTTC
CATSDLRTSGYYNEQFF
>TRBJ1-6|TRBV5-1|-|-
TGCGCCAGCAGCACACTAGGACGAGATTCACCCCTCCACTTT
CASSTLGRDSPLHF
>TRBJ2-7|TRBV7-2|TRBD1|few
TGTGCCAGCAGCTATAGAGGAGGGACAGGGAACTACGAGCAGTACTTC
CASSYRGGTGNYEQYF
>TRBJ1-2|TRBV6-5|TRBD1|few
TGTGCCAGCGGACAGGGGGCCATCAACTATGGCTACACCTTC
CASGQGAINYGYTF
>TRBJ2-1|TRBV6-4|TRBD2|once
TGTGCCAGCAGTATCGAACTAGCGGATAACAATGAGCAGTTCTTC
CASSIELADNNEQFF
>TRBJ1-2|TRBV28|-|few
TGTGCCAGCAGTTTAGGACAGCCGGGGAGCTATGGCTACACCTTC
CASSLGQPGSYGYTF
>TRBJ1-2|TRBV9|-|-
TGTGCCAGCAGCGTGGCAGGGTACGGAGATGGCTACACCTTC
CASSVAGYGDGYTF
>TRBJ1-3|TRBV5-1|-|-
TGCGCCAGCAGCTTGGTCCAGGTTAGCTCTGGAAACACCATATATTTT
CASSLVQVSSGNTIYF